The TCR beta chain under discussion was sequenced for a study of shared clonotypes between healthy human individuals. Deep was the level used in running the assay. Generated by immunoSEQ multiplex PCR, the TCRdb table keeps only in-frame clones and is missing some. The sample lists 740,000 or so clones; around 73% were seen once. This TCR derives from a woman in her 30s in good health. Sequenced: memory CD4+ T cells sorted from blood. The subset denotes: CD45RA-negative fraction.

CDR3 loop: CAIRQDSSSYEQYF. The DNA of the CDR3 is TGTGCCATCAGACAAGACTCGAGCTCCTACGAGCAGTACTTC. The chain employs TRBV10-3 and TRBJ2-7; no reliable D call. Trimming removed 6 bases at V and 0 bases at J, with 12 bases between. CDR3 length: 14 residues. Germline CDR1 is ENHRY and CDR2 is SYGVKD.